The rows below give T cell receptor beta chains drawn from one sample of a study of regulatory T cells in long-lasting Graves disease. TCRdb used MiXCR to reprocess the multiplex PCR reads, holding one entry per CDR3 protein. The sample yields about 460,000 distinct CDR3 sequences, 12% to 15% seen once. These data were also reused for a study on T cells in Graves' hyperthyroidism and ophthalmopathy.

This sample comprised peripheral blood mononuclear cells (PBMCs), obtained at new diagnosis, from a patient treated with antithyroid drugs. These receptors were taken from a woman in her forties or fifties with Graves disease. Each CDR3 is given with its conserved first and last residue. Fields, in order: J gene, clone size, V gene, D gene, CDR3 length, CDR3 protein, CDR3 DNA. D genes are given only for firm matches. Where a row states a size, it is once, few, many or the class of an expanded clone; other rows omit it.

J: TRBJ2-1; size: few; V: TRBV7-9; D: .; length: 14; CDR3: CASIKRVGPNEQFF; DNA: TGTGCCAGCATCAAGCGGGTAGGTCCCAATGAGCAGTTCTTC
J: TRBJ2-3; size: many; V: TRBV2; D: .; length: 14; CDR3: CASSVPGGADTQYF; DNA: TGTGCCAGCAGTGTTCCAGGGGGGGCAGATACGCAGTATTTT
J: TRBJ2-7; size: few; V: TRBV10-1; D: .; length: 16; CDR3: CASSESDFSAGREQYF; DNA: TGCGCCAGCAGTGAGTCGGATTTTAGCGCCGGGCGCGAGCAGTACTTC
J: TRBJ1-5; size: many; V: TRBV12-3/TRBV12-4; D: .; length: 17; CDR3: CASSFRTGTYSNQPQHF; DNA: TGTGCCAGCAGTTTTCGCACAGGGACCTATAGCAATCAGCCCCAGCATTTT
J: TRBJ1-1; size: many; V: TRBV7-9; D: .; length: 15; CDR3: CASSLGEYVNTEAFF; DNA: TGTGCCAGCAGCTTAGGGGAATACGTAAACACTGAAGCTTTCTTT
J: TRBJ2-1; size: .; V: TRBV3-1; D: TRBD2; length: 15; CDR3: CASSQVAGRYNEQFF; DNA: TGTGCCAGCAGCCAAGTAGCGGGACGCTACAATGAGCAGTTCTTC
J: TRBJ2-2; size: few; V: TRBV9; D: TRBD1; length: 18; CDR3: CASSVARTGGANTGELFF; DNA: TGTGCCAGCAGCGTGGCAAGGACAGGGGGCGCAAACACCGGGGAGCTGTTTTTT
J: TRBJ1-5; size: few; V: TRBV27; D: .; length: 13; CDR3: CASAQSGNQPQHF; DNA: TGTGCCAGCGCCCAGTCCGGGAATCAGCCCCAGCATTTT
J: TRBJ1-1; size: many; V: TRBV18; D: .; length: 15; CDR3: CASSPNGQLNTEAFF; DNA: TGTGCCAGCTCACCAAACGGGCAATTGAACACTGAAGCTTTCTTT
J: TRBJ2-7; size: .; V: TRBV11-2; D: .; length: 16; CDR3: CASSTDRAGRVYEQYF; DNA: TGTGCCAGCAGCACGGACAGAGCGGGTCGGGTTTACGAGCAGTACTTC
J: TRBJ2-7; size: few; V: TRBV5-1; D: .; length: 17; CDR3: CASSLEPGIIKYYEQYF; DNA: TGCGCCAGCAGCTTGGAACCGGGAATCATTAAGTACTACGAGCAGTACTTC
J: TRBJ2-3; size: .; V: TRBV10-3; D: .; length: 17; CDR3: CAPSGEHPKSSTDTQYF; DNA: TGTGCCCCATCGGGTGAACACCCAAAGTCTAGCACAGATACGCAGTATTTT
J: TRBJ2-7; size: .; V: TRBV20-1; D: .; length: 12; CDR3: CSANRVSYEQYF; DNA: TGCAGTGCTAACAGGGTGTCGTACGAGCAGTACTTC
J: TRBJ2-5; size: .; V: TRBV29-1; D: .; length: 13; CDR3: CSVGERVEETQYF; DNA: TGCAGCGTTGGTGAGAGGGTGGAAGAGACCCAGTACTTC
J: TRBJ2-2; size: .; V: TRBV14; D: .; length: 17; CDR3: CASSQAFQGRYTGELFF; DNA: TGTGCCAGCAGCCAAGCTTTTCAGGGCCGTTACACCGGGGAGCTGTTTTTT
J: TRBJ2-1; size: many; V: TRBV27; D: TRBD2; length: 17; CDR3: CASSFWTSGRAGNEQFF; DNA: TGTGCCAGCAGTTTTTGGACTAGCGGGAGGGCAGGGAATGAGCAGTTCTTC
J: TRBJ1-6; size: .; V: TRBV5-1; D: .; length: 16; CDR3: CASSLEPVSQYSPLHF; DNA: TGCGCCAGCAGCTTGGAACCGGTCAGCCAGTACTCACCCCTCCACTTT
J: TRBJ2-5; size: .; V: TRBV9; D: TRBD2; length: 15; CDR3: CASSPTSVSQETQYF; DNA: TGTGCCAGCAGCCCAACTAGCGTCTCGCAAGAGACCCAGTACTTC
J: TRBJ2-3; size: many; V: TRBV6-1; D: .; length: 13; CDR3: CASEEKNTDTQYF; DNA: TGTGCCAGCGAGGAGAAAAACACAGATACGCAGTATTTT
J: TRBJ2-3; size: .; V: TRBV30; D: .; length: 15; CDR3: CAWSRGVGSTDTQYF; DNA: TGTGCCTGGAGCAGGGGTGTGGGATCCACAGATACGCAGTATTTT
J: TRBJ1-4; size: many; V: TRBV5-1; D: .; length: 14; CDR3: CASSPRTVNEKLFF; DNA: TGCGCCAGCAGCCCTCGGACAGTCAATGAAAAACTGTTTTTT